The 29 T cell receptor beta chains below all came from one sample that was sequenced in a study of T-cell memory formation after mild COVID-19. One entry per CDR3 protein results from TCRdb running MiXCR on the 5' RACE reads. The sample has 120,000 to 150,000 distinct CDR3 sequences, 19% seen once. The sample was PBMCs or a T cell subset sorted from them (not recorded which). The receptors originated from an adult woman who had mild COVID-19 (a few samples of this study predate the infection). Cell type and time point are not known.

This clonotype was seen only a few times. The chain employs TRBV20-1 and TRBJ1-2, with 8 bases matching TRBD1. The trim removed 6 bases at V and 7 bases at J, leaving 7 bases unmatched. The germline CDR1 and CDR2 sequences are DFQATT and SNEGSKA (reference sequence). The CDR3 contains 12 residues. The DNA of the CDR3 is TGCAGTGCACTGGACAGGGAATCTGGCTACACCTTC. Translating it yields CSALDRESGYTF.

The CDR3 region is CASSLAVGTGDYEQYF. In DNA, the CDR3 is TGCGCCAGCAGCTTGGCGGTAGGGACAGGGGACTACGAGCAGTACTTC. V usage is TRBV5-1 and J usage is TRBJ2-7; 10 nucleotides agree with TRBD1. The CDR3 loop spans 16 amino acids. The V and J ends lost 0 bases and 3 bases, in that order; junction bases with no gene match: 6. Germline V gene lookup returns CDR1 SGHRS and CDR2 YFSETQ.

This clonotype has ten or more counts. This chain's CDR3 is CASTPPGRGTDTQYF. DNA for the CDR3: TGTGCCAGCACACCTCCGGGGCGGGGCACAGATACGCAGTATTTT. This sequence joins TRBV7-2 and TRBJ2-3, with D tentatively TRBD1 or TRBD2 (5 bases each). This CDR3 is built from 15 residues. V shed 7 bases and J shed 1 base, with 15 bases lying between them. Germline V gene data show CDR1 as SGHTA and CDR2 as FQGNSA.

The chain uses TRBV20-1 and TRBJ2-1, with 13 bases aligning to TRBD2. This CDR3 spans 17 amino acids. With 3 bases clipped from V and 1 base from J, the junction kept 6 bases outside the gene matches. Germline assignment: CDR1 DFQATT and CDR2 SNEGSKA (reference sequence). Written as DNA, the CDR3 is TGCAGTGCTAGTAAACTAGCGGGGGGGCGGTCCTACAATGAGCAGTTCTTC. It is translated as CSASKLAGGRSYNEQFF.

The rearrangement uses TRBV27 and TRBJ2-7; D remains ambiguous. Looked up from germline, CDR1 is MNHEY and CDR2 is SMNVEV (reference sequence). Trimming shortened V by 6 bases and J by 4 bases, and 7 bases separated the two germline ends. CDR3 length equals 11 residues. CDR3 in DNA: TGTGCCAGCAGCGATCAGTACGAGCAGTACTTC. This sequence encodes CASSDQYEQYF.

The J gene is TRBJ2-1, the V gene TRBV5-5; 13 bases line up with TRBD2. Germline loops: CDR1 SGHKS, CDR2 YYEKEE (reference sequence). CDR3 length: 16 amino acids. J lost 6 bases, V lost 4 bases, and 7 bases had no gene match. The CDR3 loop is CASSSPGLAGLNEQFF. The CDR3 DNA sequence: TGTGCCAGCAGCAGCCCGGGACTAGCGGGGCTCAATGAGCAGTTCTTC.

This clonotype came up a few times. The chain carries TRBV5-1 and TRBJ1-1; 10 positions match TRBD1. V gave up 0 bases and J gave up 5 bases; unmatched junction bases: 4. Germline V gene lookup returns CDR1 SGHRS and CDR2 YFSETQ. The CDR3 spans 15 residues. CDR3 region: CASSLGDRGGTEAFF. CDR3 sequence (DNA): TGCGCCAGCAGCTTGGGGGACAGGGGTGGGACTGAAGCTTTCTTT.

This clonotype has only a few counts. The chain combines TRBV20-1 with TRBJ2-1, with D possibly being TRBD2 (6 bases). Germline values: CDR1 DFQATT, CDR2 SNEGSKA (reference sequence). The length of the CDR3 is 14 residues. The V gene lost 0 bases and the J gene lost 6 bases, with 12 bases spanning the gap. CDR3 coding DNA: TGCAGTGCTAGAGATGGAAAGGAGGGCAATGAGCAGTTCTTC. Protein: CSARDGKEGNEQFF.

V usage is TRBV12-3 or TRBV12-4 and J usage is TRBJ1-5; D ambiguous. The CDR3 has 13 residues. Deletions cut 3 bases from V and 7 bases from J, with 10 bases between. This CDR3 reads CASSLTFSQPQHF. The CDR3 DNA sequence: TGTGCCAGCAGTTTGACGTTTTCCCAGCCCCAGCATTTT.

This clonotype appeared a few times. The chain recombines TRBV5-1 with TRBJ2-7; 7 positions match TRBD1. Unmatched junction bases numbered 7, after V lost 4 bases and J lost 3 bases. This CDR3 has 14 residues. The germline CDR1 and CDR2 sequences are SGHRS and YFSETQ. The CDR3 reads CASSVGGSYYEQYF. CDR3 DNA sequence: TGCGCCAGCAGCGTAGGGGGCTCATACTACGAGCAGTACTTC.

The chain carries TRBV29-1 and TRBJ2-4, with 7 bases lining up with TRBD1. The CDR3 covers 14 residues. Germline assignment: CDR1 SQVTM and CDR2 ANQGSEA. J was trimmed by 2 bases and V by 4 bases; bases with no gene match: 5. The CDR3 region is CSVVGGATKNIQYF. The CDR3 nucleotides are TGCAGCGTTGTAGGGGGCGCGACCAAAAACATTCAGTACTTC.

V is TRBV4-2 and J is TRBJ2-3, with a possible D match to TRBD2 (6 bases). This CDR3 region has 15 residues. Trimming took off 0 bases at V and 1 base at J, with 8 bases between the two ends. Germline loops: CDR1 LGHNA, CDR2 YNFKEQ. CDR3 nucleotides: TGTGCCAGCAGCCAAGATTCGGGAGGCACAGATACGCAGTATTTT. Its translation: CASSQDSGGTDTQYF.

The chain joins TRBV3-1 to TRBJ1-1, with 9 nucleotides matching TRBD1. The CDR3 totals 14 residues. The germline CDR1 and CDR2 sequences are LGHDT and YNNKEL (reference sequence). Losses at the gene ends were 4 bases for V and 6 bases for J; bases not matched to a gene: 6. The CDR3, as DNA: TGTGCCAGCAGCCCTACAGGGGGCAACGCTGAAGCTTTCTTT. Translated, it gives CASSPTGGNAEAFF. The whole variable domain, filled in from reference TRBV3-1 and TRBJ1-1, reads DTAVSQTPKYLVTQMGNDKSIKCEQNLGHDTMYWYKQDSKKFLKIMFSYNNKELIINETVPNRFSPKSPDKAHLNLHINSLELGDSAVYFCASSPTGGNAEAFFGQGTRLTVV.

This clonotype was seen more than once but under ten times. The chain's CDR3 is CSARGTGPYEQYF. Here the CDR3 DNA reads TGCAGTGCTAGAGGGACAGGGCCCTACGAGCAGTACTTC. This sequence joins TRBV20-1 and TRBJ2-7; 8 bases line up with TRBD1. V shed 1 base and J 2 bases; nucleotides not matched to a gene: 1. This CDR3 comprises 13 residues. Germline CDR1 reads DFQATT; CDR2 reads SNEGSKA (reference sequence).

This rearrangement joins TRBV6-5 to TRBJ2-3, with D uncertain. Deletions cut 6 bases from V and 3 bases from J, with 10 bases between. Per germline, CDR1 MNHEY and CDR2 SVGAGI. The CDR3 is made up of 13 amino acids. The CDR3 region is CASRRGPTDTQYF. CDR3 DNA: TGTGCCAGCAGACGCGGACCTACAGATACGCAGTATTTT.

This clonotype was recorded a few times. The chain has TRBV20-1 and TRBJ2-7; D not resolved. CDR3 size: 12 residues. CDR1 is DFQATT and CDR2 is SNEGSKA in the germline V gene (reference sequence). Trimming stripped 4 bases from V and 0 bases from J, with 7 bases between. As DNA, the CDR3 is TGCAGTGCTACGGGCAACTCCTACGAGCAGTACTTC. It is translated as CSATGNSYEQYF.

The chain employs TRBV6-5 and TRBJ1-3, with D unclear. V was trimmed by 5 bases and J by 5 bases, leaving 10 bases between them. The V gene's germline CDR1 is MNHEY and CDR2 SVGAGI. The CDR3 sequence is 13 residues long. The CDR3 nucleotides are TGTGCCAGCAGTCCCACCGGGAGAAACACCATATATTTT. It specifies CASSPTGRNTIYF.

This clonotype was seen only a few times. The chain has TRBV21-1 and TRBJ2-7; the DNA was not compared with TRBD2, the D call given in the table. TRBV21-1 counts as a pseudogene. This CDR3 spans 22 amino acids. The DNA for the CDR3 is TGTGCCAGCAGCAAAGGTCTCGTACGCACTAGCGGGAGAGGGGGCCACTCCTACGAGCAGTACTTC. Translation gives CASSKGLVRTSGRGGHSYEQYF.

This clonotype was detected ten times or more. The rearrangement uses TRBV6-2 or TRBV6-3 and TRBJ2-1, with 10 positions matching TRBD2. The CDR3 has 20 amino acids. V dropped 4 bases and J dropped 0; count of bases not matched to a gene: 15. CDR1 MNHEY and CDR2 SVGEGT come from the germline V gene. CDR3 loop: CASSLEYDGLAASSYNEQFF. CDR3 bases: TGTGCCAGCAGTTTAGAGTACGATGGACTAGCGGCGAGCTCCTACAATGAGCAGTTCTTC.

This chain connects TRBV12-3 or TRBV12-4 to TRBJ2-7; D not certain. V lost 5 bases, J lost 12 bases, and 20 bases lay in between. This CDR3 spans 13 amino acids. For the CDR3, the DNA is TGTGCCAGCAGTCCGGGCGGAAAGACTTCGGCGTACTTC. This gives the protein CASSPGGKTSAYF.

The rearrangement joins TRBV24-1 to TRBJ2-5; the D is unclear. Trimming stripped 1 base from V and 5 bases from J, with 10 bases between. Germline CDR1 reads KGHDR; CDR2 reads SFDVKD. CDR3 length equals 14 residues. In DNA form, the CDR3 reads TGTGCCACCAGTGATTTTGCGGCCGCGGAGACCCAGTACTTC. It is translated as CATSDFAAAETQYF.

The V and J genes are TRBV12-3 or TRBV12-4 and TRBJ1-1; tentatively, D is TRBD1 (5 bases). CDR3 length: 11 residues. Trimming removed 6 bases at V and 7 bases at J, with 9 bases between. Written as DNA, the CDR3 is TGTGCCAGCAGCCCGGGGGGTGAAGCTTTCTTT. It translates to CASSPGGEAFF.

The chain has TRBV19 and TRBJ2-7, with no clear D. Per the germline V gene, CDR1 is LNHDA and CDR2 is SQIVND (reference sequence). The CDR3 has 15 amino acids. V shed 0 bases and J shed 3 bases, with 12 bases lying between them. CDR3 protein: CASSIDAKVGYEQYF. The DNA for the CDR3 is TGTGCCAGTAGTATAGATGCAAAGGTTGGCTACGAGCAGTACTTC. Using reference TRBV19 and TRBJ2-7 for the parts outside the CDR3, the full variable domain is DGGITQSPKYLFRKEGQNVTLSCEQNLNHDAMYWYRQDPGQGLRLIYYSQIVNDFQKGDIAEGYSVSREKKESFPLTVTSAQKNPTAFYLCASSIDAKVGYEQYFGPGTRLTVT.

The V and J genes are TRBV5-1 and TRBJ2-1; D might be TRBD2 (7 bases). CDR1 is SGHRS, CDR2 YFSETQ, per germline. Trimming left V 4 bases short and J 10 bases short, with 12 bases between. This CDR3 has 12 amino acids. CDR3 in DNA: TGCGCCAGCAGCCGAGGGGGGGGAGAGCAGTTCTTC. Translating gives CASSRGGGEQFF.

The CDR3 DNA sequence: TGTGCCAGCTCGGGCCTTAACCAAGAGACCCAGTACTTC. This gives the protein CASSGLNQETQYF. V and J are TRBV7-3 and TRBJ2-5; no firm D call. This CDR3 has 13 residues. V was trimmed by 8 bases and J by 0 bases, leaving 10 bases between them. The germline gives CDR1 SGHTA, CDR2 FQGTGA.

The rearrangement joins TRBV7-9 to TRBJ2-7; D possibly corresponds to TRBD1 (6 bases). The length of the CDR3 is 12 residues. Trimming removed 1 base from V and 6 bases from J, with 7 bases in between. Germline lookup yields CDR1 SEHNR and CDR2 FQNEAQ (reference sequence). The CDR3 DNA reads TGTGCCAGCAGCTTAGTGGGGGCCGAGCAGTACGTC. Protein: CASSLVGAEQYV.

This chain uses TRBV7-2 with TRBJ2-3; D may be TRBD2 (7 bases). Germline V CDR1 and CDR2: SGHTA, FQGNSA. With 3 bases removed from V and 1 base from J, the gap between germline ends came to 11 bases. This CDR3 is 15 amino acids long. This chain's CDR3 is CASSLSGTRTDTQYF. The CDR3 DNA follows: TGTGCCAGCAGCTTGAGCGGGACACGCACAGATACGCAGTATTTT.

This clonotype turned up a few times. The V call is TRBV20-1, the J call TRBJ2-1; no reliable D call. The CDR3 contains 13 residues. V shed 6 bases and J shed 0 bases, with 9 bases lying between them. Germline loops: CDR1 DFQATT, CDR2 SNEGSKA (reference sequence). The CDR3 loop is CSATISSYNEQFF. Written as DNA, the CDR3 is TGCAGTGCGACCATCAGCTCCTACAATGAGCAGTTCTTC.

The table lists this clonotype with many counts. The rearrangement uses TRBV29-1 and TRBJ2-7; TRBD1 matches at 8 bases. Germline assignment: CDR1 SQVTM and CDR2 ANQGSEA. The junction had 8 bases not matched to a gene; V was cut back by 7 bases and J by 3 bases. This CDR3 spans 13 amino acids. The chain's CDR3 is CSATGGSRYEQYF. The DNA of the CDR3 is TGCAGCGCTACAGGGGGATCTCGCTACGAGCAGTACTTC.